Presented here are 14 T cell receptor beta chains from one specimen sequenced in a study of post-analysis software for immune sequencing data. Whole-study findings and limits: In patients, TRBV5-6, TRBV5-1 and TRBV20-1 belonged to five TRBV segments found more frequently than in controls.

Unique molecular identifiers were present in the TCR beta cDNA libraries. One entry per CDR3 protein, called by TCRdb with MiXCR from the PCR reads. This sample has 650,000 to 850,000 distinct CDR3 sequences, with under 70% found just once. Their recognized antigens are unknown. Material for sequencing was blood. The receptors were sampled from a girl aged 5-17 years with multiple sclerosis.

The rearrangement links TRBV12-3 or TRBV12-4 to TRBJ1-4; D not resolved. The V gene lost 2 bases and the J gene lost 4 bases, with 8 bases spanning the gap. CDR3 length: 14 amino acids. The CDR3 bases are TGTGCCAGCAGTTTAAGGCAGATTAATGAAAAACTGTTTTTT. Amino acid sequence: CASSLRQINEKLFF.

This clonotype was seen a few times. This chain uses TRBV29-1 with TRBJ2-5, with 10 bases lining up with TRBD2. This CDR3 region has 15 residues. Germline V CDR1 and CDR2: SQVTM, ANQGSEA. V dropped 3 bases and J dropped 5; count of bases not matched to a gene: 9. The CDR3 coding sequence is TGCAGCGTTGATGCAGCGGGAGGGCCTTGGGAGACCCAGTACTTC. Protein: CSVDAAGGPWETQYF.

There are a few counts of this clonotype. The chain combines TRBV5-5 with TRBJ2-7; 10 positions agree with TRBD2. Germline CDR1 reads SGHKS; CDR2 reads YYEKEE (reference sequence). The junction had 8 bases not matched to a gene; V was cut back by 5 bases and J by 6 bases. The CDR3 has 14 amino acids. The CDR3 reads CASSFTGLASEQYF. The CDR3 nucleotides are TGTGCCAGCAGTTTTACGGGACTAGCGAGCGAGCAGTACTTC.

The gene calls are TRBV5-1 and TRBJ1-2, with 10 bases identical to TRBD1. This CDR3 contains 15 residues. V trimming: 3 bases; J trimming: 6 bases; junction bases outside the gene matches: 8. CDR1 SGHRS and CDR2 YFSETQ come from the germline V gene. CDR3 coding DNA: TGCGCCAGCAGCTCCCGACAGGGGGCTTCGGATGGCTACACCTTC. Amino acid sequence: CASSSRQGASDGYTF.

This clonotype was found a few times. J is TRBJ2-7 and V is TRBV28; 9 nucleotides agree with TRBD1. The CDR3 is made up of 16 amino acids. The germline gives CDR1 MDHEN, CDR2 SYDVKM. V gave up 3 bases and J gave up 3 bases; unmatched junction bases: 9. This chain's CDR3 is CASSLAAGTGNYEQYF. CDR3 nucleotide sequence: TGTGCCAGCAGTTTGGCCGCCGGGACAGGGAACTACGAGCAGTACTTC.

The chain has TRBV12-5 and TRBJ2-4; a weak D match, TRBD1 (6 bases). Germline V gene sequence: CDR1 LGHNT, CDR2 FRNRAP. V was shortened by 3 bases and J by 2 bases, with 14 bases between the two germline ends. This CDR3 spans 16 amino acids. This CDR3 is CASGFPLQGPKNIQYF. For the CDR3, the DNA is TGTGCTAGTGGTTTCCCATTACAGGGTCCCAAAAACATTCAGTACTTC.

This clonotype was recorded a few times. The rearrangement links TRBV7-9 to TRBJ2-3, with a possible D match to TRBD1 (6 bases). V gave up 8 bases and J gave up 7 bases, with 16 bases separating them. Germline V gene data show CDR1 as SEHNR and CDR2 as FQNEAQ (reference sequence). There are 13 residues in the CDR3. CDR3 nucleotides: TGTGCCAGCGGCTCTAGGGGACAACATACGCAGTATTTT. Protein product: CASGSRGQHTQYF.

The V call is TRBV10-1, the J call TRBJ2-7; D remains ambiguous. This CDR3 is 13 amino acids long. With 3 bases removed from V and 4 bases from J, the gap between germline ends came to 10 bases. The germline CDR1 and CDR2 sequences are WNHNN and SYGVQD (reference sequence). The CDR3 region has the DNA TGCGCCAGCAGTGATGGGGATTTATACGAGCAGTACTTC. Translated: CASSDGDLYEQYF.

This clonotype appeared a few times. As DNA, the CDR3 is TGTGCCAGCAGCTCCGGACAGGGGCTAGAGACCCAGTACTTC. It yields the protein CASSSGQGLETQYF. J is TRBJ2-5 and V is TRBV7-9; 9 nucleotides agree with TRBD1. Per the germline V gene, CDR1 is SEHNR and CDR2 is FQNEAQ (reference sequence). V was clipped by 4 bases and J by 4 bases; unmatched bases: 4. The CDR3 totals 14 residues.

The chain combines TRBV15 with TRBJ2-1; TRBD2 agrees at 10 bases. The CDR3 runs 17 residues. Germline V lookup: CDR1 LNHNV, CDR2 YYDKDF (reference sequence). The ends lost 0 bases at V and 5 bases at J; junction bases unmatched: 7. The CDR3 coding sequence is TGTGCCACCAGCAGAGATGTTAGCGGGGGGCCTCACAATGAGCAGTTCTTC. This sequence encodes CATSRDVSGGPHNEQFF.

The V call is TRBV9, the J call TRBJ1-1; unclear D gene. This CDR3 contains 14 residues. The germline gives CDR1 SGDLS, CDR2 YYNGEE. The V end lost 2 bases, the J end lost 3 bases, and 11 bases lay between the germline ends. The chain's CDR3 is CASSVDALYTEAFF. In DNA form, the CDR3 reads TGTGCCAGCAGCGTGGACGCACTCTACACTGAAGCTTTCTTT.

This clonotype was found once. It may be a read error: a sequence one base away is much more abundant. The chain joins TRBV10-3 to TRBJ2-1, with TRBD2 matching over 9 bases. Germline loops: CDR1 ENHRY, CDR2 SYGVKD. The CDR3 has 14 residues. The junction had 8 bases not matched to a gene; V was cut back by 6 bases and J by 8 bases. The CDR3 region is CAIRDSGSSDEQFF. CDR3 bases: TGTGCCATCAGGGATAGCGGGAGCAGCGATGAGCAGTTCTTC.

This sequence joins TRBV12-3 or TRBV12-4 and TRBJ1-2; unclear D gene. This CDR3 is 14 amino acids long. With 0 bases removed from V and 2 bases from J, the gap between germline ends came to 7 bases. In DNA, the CDR3 is TGTGCCAGCAGTTTAGCGCCCAACAACTATGGCTACACCTTC. Translation gives CASSLAPNNYGYTF.

The chain combines TRBV4-1 with TRBJ2-7, with 11 nucleotides matching TRBD2. The CDR3 is made up of 17 amino acids. V shed 5 bases and J 6 bases; nucleotides not matched to a gene: 15. Germline V gene sequence: CDR1 MGHRA, CDR2 YSYEKL. CDR3 loop: CASSVTVAGGLSAEQYF. CDR3 DNA sequence: TGCGCCAGCAGCGTAACGGTAGCGGGAGGGTTAAGCGCCGAGCAGTACTTC.